The T cell receptor (beta chain) described here comes from a study of cytomegalovirus exposure and HLA in healthy donors. Findings and caveats of the study: DRB1 showed the most TCR associations and HLA-C the fewest in a later analysis, as rates varied by HLA locus. Researchers catalogued under 200 TCR beta chains as cytomegalovirus-associated.

Both 60 Vbeta primers and 13 Jbeta primers went into the PCR. The method was immunoSEQ multiplex PCR; TCRdb's version includes in-frame clones alone and lacks a portion of them. The top ten hold 7.8% of the sample, which has approximately 190,000 clones, about 13% seen once. This clone was seen more than once but under ten times. Its antigen is not identified. Germline V gene lookup returns CDR1 LNHDA and CDR2 SQIVND (reference sequence). With 1 base clipped from V and 7 bases from J, the junction kept 7 bases outside the gene matches. The CDR3 is 16 amino acids. The TCR comes from a man in his fifties or sixties in good health and CMV-seropositive. What was sequenced was PBMCs. The V gene is TRBV19, the J gene TRBJ1-6, with TRBD1 matching over 7 bases. CDR3 DNA sequence: TGTGCCAGTAGTATAGCTGGGACAGAGTTAAATTCACCCCTCCACTTT. It yields the protein CASSIAGTELNSPLHF.